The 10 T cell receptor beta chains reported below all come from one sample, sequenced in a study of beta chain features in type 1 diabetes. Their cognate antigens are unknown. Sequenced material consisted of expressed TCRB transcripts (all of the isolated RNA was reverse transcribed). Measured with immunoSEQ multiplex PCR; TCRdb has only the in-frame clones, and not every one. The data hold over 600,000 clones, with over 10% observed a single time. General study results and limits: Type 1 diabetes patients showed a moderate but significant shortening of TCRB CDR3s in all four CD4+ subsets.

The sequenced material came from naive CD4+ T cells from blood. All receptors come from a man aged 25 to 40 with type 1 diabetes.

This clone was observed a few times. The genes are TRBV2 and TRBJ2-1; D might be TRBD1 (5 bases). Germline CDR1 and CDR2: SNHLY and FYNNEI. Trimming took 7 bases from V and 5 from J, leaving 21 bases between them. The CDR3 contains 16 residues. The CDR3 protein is CASIIQGSLQNNEQFF. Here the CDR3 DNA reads TGTGCCAGCATCATCCAGGGTTCTCTCCAAAACAATGAGCAGTTCTTC.

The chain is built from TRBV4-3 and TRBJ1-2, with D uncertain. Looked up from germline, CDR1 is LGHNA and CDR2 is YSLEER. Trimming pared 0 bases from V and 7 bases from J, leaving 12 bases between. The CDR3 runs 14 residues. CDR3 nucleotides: TGCGCCAGCAGCCAAGATATGGGGTGGACTGGCTACACCTTC. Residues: CASSQDMGWTGYTF.

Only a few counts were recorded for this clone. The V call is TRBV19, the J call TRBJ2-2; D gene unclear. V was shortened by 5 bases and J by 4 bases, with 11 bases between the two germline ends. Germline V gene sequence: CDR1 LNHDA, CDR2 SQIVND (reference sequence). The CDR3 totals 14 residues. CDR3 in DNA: TGTGCCAGTAGTCTCCGAGGTGGCACCGGGGAGCTGTTTTTT. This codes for CASSLRGGTGELFF.

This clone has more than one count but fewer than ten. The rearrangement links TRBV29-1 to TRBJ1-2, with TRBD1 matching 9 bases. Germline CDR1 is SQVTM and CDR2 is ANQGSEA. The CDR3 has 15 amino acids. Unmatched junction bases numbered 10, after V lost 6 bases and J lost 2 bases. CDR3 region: CSVPNTGTGNYGYTF. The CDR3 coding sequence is TGCAGCGTCCCAAATACCGGGACAGGGAACTATGGCTACACCTTC.

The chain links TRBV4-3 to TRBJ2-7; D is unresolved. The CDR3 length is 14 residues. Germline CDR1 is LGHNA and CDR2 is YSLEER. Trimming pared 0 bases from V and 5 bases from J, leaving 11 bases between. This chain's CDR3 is CASSQDRASDEQYF. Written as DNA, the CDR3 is TGCGCCAGCAGCCAAGATAGGGCCTCTGACGAGCAGTACTTC.

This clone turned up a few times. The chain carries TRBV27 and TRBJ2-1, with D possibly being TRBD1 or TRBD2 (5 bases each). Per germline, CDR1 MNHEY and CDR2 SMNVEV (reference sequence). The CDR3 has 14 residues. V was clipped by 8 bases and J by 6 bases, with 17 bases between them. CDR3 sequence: CASWDQLTFNEQFF. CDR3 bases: TGTGCCAGCTGGGACCAATTAACTTTCAATGAGCAGTTCTTC.

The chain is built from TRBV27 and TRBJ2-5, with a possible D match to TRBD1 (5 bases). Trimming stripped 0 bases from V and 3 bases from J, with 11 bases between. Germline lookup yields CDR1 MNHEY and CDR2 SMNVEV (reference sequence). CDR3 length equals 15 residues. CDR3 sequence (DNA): TGTGCCAGCAGTTTATCGAGGACAACCGAAGAGACCCAGTACTTC. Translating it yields CASSLSRTTEETQYF.

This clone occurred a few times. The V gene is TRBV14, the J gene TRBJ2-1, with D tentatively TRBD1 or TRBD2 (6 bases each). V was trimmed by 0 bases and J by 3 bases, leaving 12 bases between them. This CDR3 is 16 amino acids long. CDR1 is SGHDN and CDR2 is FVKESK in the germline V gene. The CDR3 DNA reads TGTGCCAGCAGCCAAGATTGGGGGGCAATCTACAATGAGCAGTTCTTC. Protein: CASSQDWGAIYNEQFF.

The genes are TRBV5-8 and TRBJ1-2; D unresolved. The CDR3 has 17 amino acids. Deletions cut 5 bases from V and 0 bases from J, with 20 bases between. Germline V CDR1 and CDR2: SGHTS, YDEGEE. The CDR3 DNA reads TGTGCCAGCAGGGGGTTAACACACAGAAACCCTAACTATGGCTACACCTTC. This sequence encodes CASRGLTHRNPNYGYTF.

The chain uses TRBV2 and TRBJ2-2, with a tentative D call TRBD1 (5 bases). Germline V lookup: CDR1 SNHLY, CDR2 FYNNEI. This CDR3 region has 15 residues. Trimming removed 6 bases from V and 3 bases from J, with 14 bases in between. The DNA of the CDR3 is TGTGCCAGCAGATTGATGGGGCTTGACACCGGGGAGCTGTTTTTT. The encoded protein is CASRLMGLDTGELFF.